The 30 T cell receptor beta chains below come from one sample, sequenced in a study of post-analysis software for immune sequencing data. Study-wide results and caveats: TRBV5-6, TRBV5-1 and TRBV20-1 belonged to a set of roughly 5 TRBV segments that were more frequent in patients than controls.

Their specific antigens are unknown. TCR beta libraries were prepared from cDNA with unique molecular identifiers. One entry per CDR3 protein results from TCRdb running MiXCR on the PCR reads. The data show about 770,000 distinct CDR3 sequences, with 46% seen just once and 4.9% held by the top ten. The sample consisted of blood. The receptors come from a girl aged 10-17 years with multiple sclerosis.

The V and J genes are TRBV11-2 and TRBJ2-5; unclear D gene. CDR1 and CDR2 from the germline V gene are SGHAT and FQNNGV. V was cut by 4 bases and J by 2 bases, with 11 bases left in between. This CDR3 contains 14 residues. The CDR3 bases are TGTGCCAGCAGCTCAGGTTTCCAACAAGAGACCCAGTACTTC. Protein: CASSSGFQQETQYF.

The genes are TRBV28 and TRBJ1-5; 8 bases align to TRBD1. CDR3 length: 15 residues. Per germline, CDR1 MDHEN and CDR2 SYDVKM. The junction had 13 bases not matched to a gene; V was cut back by 7 bases and J by 8 bases. The CDR3 protein is CASTIDRGRFEPQHF. CDR3 DNA: TGTGCCAGCACCATCGACAGGGGAAGGTTTGAGCCCCAGCATTTT.

The sample holds a few counts of this clonotype. The chain carries TRBV29-1 and TRBJ2-3; the D is unclear. Trimming took off 5 bases at V and 6 bases at J, with 9 bases between the two ends. The CDR3 consists of 11 residues. Germline V gives CDR1 SQVTM, CDR2 ANQGSEA. Here the CDR3 DNA reads TGCAGCGTTACATTTGGGGATACGCAGTATTTT. Protein: CSVTFGDTQYF.

This clonotype came up a few times. The genes are TRBV29-1 and TRBJ2-7; 7 bases match TRBD1. J lost 6 bases, V lost 5 bases, and 4 bases had no gene match. The CDR3 has 11 amino acids. The germline V gene has CDR1 SQVTM and CDR2 ANQGSEA. In DNA, the CDR3 is TGCAGCGTTCGACAGGGTGGCGAGCAGTACTTC. It translates to CSVRQGGEQYF.

Only a few counts were recorded for this clonotype. J is TRBJ2-1 and V is TRBV11-2; D ambiguous. CDR1 and CDR2 (germline): SGHAT, FQNNGV. Trimming removed 1 base from V and 4 bases from J, with 20 bases in between. This CDR3 has 18 amino acids. The CDR3 reads CASSLAGFRTTQYNEQFF. CDR3 coding DNA: TGTGCCAGCAGCTTAGCCGGGTTTAGGACCACACAATACAATGAGCAGTTCTTC.

For the CDR3, the DNA is TGTGCCAGCAGTTATGGGGCGAACACAAACTACGAGCAGTACTTC. Translation: CASSYGANTNYEQYF. The chain carries TRBV6-2 or TRBV6-3 and TRBJ2-7; D might be TRBD1 (5 bases). Germline values: CDR1 MNHEY, CDR2 SVGEGT. The CDR3 spans 15 residues. V shed 3 bases and J shed 3 bases, with 15 bases lying between them.

The chain has TRBV7-2 and TRBJ2-1, with TRBD1 matching 7 bases. Germline V lookup: CDR1 SGHTA, CDR2 FQGNSA. The junction had 9 bases not matched to a gene; V was cut back by 1 base and J by 9 bases. The CDR3 has 15 amino acids. CDR3 region: CASSLVRGLRPEQFF. In DNA, the CDR3 is TGTGCCAGCAGCTTAGTAAGGGGGCTCCGGCCTGAGCAGTTCTTC.

A word on this clonotype: At one end the junction does not follow the germline gene, possibly because of a read error. V gene TRBV20-1 combines with J gene TRBJ2-6; 8 positions agree with TRBD2. Germline V gene data show CDR1 as DFQATT and CDR2 as SNEGSKA (reference sequence). This CDR3 is built from 15 residues. The CDR3 DNA follows: TGCAGTGCTCCCGGGACTAGAGGTGGGGCCAGCGTCCTGACTTTC. Protein sequence: CSAPGTRGGASVLTF.

V usage is TRBV7-9 and J usage is TRBJ2-5; D not certain. The CDR3 loop spans 13 amino acids. Deletions cut 6 bases from V and 3 bases from J, with 11 bases between. Germline V gene lookup returns CDR1 SEHNR and CDR2 FQNEAQ (reference sequence). CDR3 DNA sequence: TGTGCCAGCAGTAGAGCCCCGGAAGAGACCCAGTACTTC. Translated: CASSRAPEETQYF.

The chain recombines TRBV10-2 with TRBJ2-3, with D perhaps matching TRBD1 (5 bases). Trimming removed 4 bases at V and 2 bases at J, with 13 bases between. The CDR3 contains 15 residues. Germline values: CDR1 WSHSY, CDR2 SAAADI. The CDR3 spells CASSGSGQLTDTQYF. In DNA form, the CDR3 reads TGCGCCAGCAGTGGGTCTGGACAACTCACAGATACGCAGTATTTT.

This clonotype was seen repeatedly, ten times or more. The V gene is TRBV6-1, the J gene TRBJ2-7, with D hard to call. Trimming removed 3 bases from V and 2 bases from J, with 2 bases in between. There are 11 residues in the CDR3. Germline V gene lookup returns CDR1 MNHNS and CDR2 SASEGT. The CDR3 bases are TGTGCCAGCAGTGATCCCTACGAGCAGTACTTC. Protein product: CASSDPYEQYF.

The CDR3 bases are TGTGCCAGCTCCTGGACTAGCACCACAGATACGCAGTATTTT. Protein: CASSWTSTTDTQYF. V and J are TRBV18 and TRBJ2-3; TRBD2 aligns across 8 bases. CDR3 length: 14 amino acids. J was trimmed by 2 bases and V by 6 bases; bases with no gene match: 4. Germline-derived CDR1 and CDR2 are KGHSH and LQKENI.

This chain uses TRBV6-6 with TRBJ2-1, with 11 bases aligning to TRBD2. J was trimmed by 4 bases and V by 5 bases; bases with no gene match: 7. Germline V gene sequence: CDR1 MNHNY, CDR2 SVGAGI (reference sequence). This CDR3 has 16 amino acids. CDR3 loop: CASSPHSGRAYNEQFF. The CDR3 DNA follows: TGTGCCAGCAGTCCCCATAGCGGGAGGGCATACAATGAGCAGTTCTTC.

The chain couples TRBV4-2 to TRBJ2-7; D call uncertain. Gene TRBJ2-5 matches the end of the DNA better, so the J call may be wrong. The CDR3 has 13 residues. Germline values: CDR1 LGHNA, CDR2 YNFKEQ. CDR3 DNA sequence: TGTGCCAGCAGCCAAGGGATTGTGGAGACCCAGTACTTC. It translates to CASSQGIVETQYF.

The chain carries TRBV11-3 and TRBJ2-7, with D uncertain. With 4 bases removed from V and 2 bases from J, the gap between germline ends came to 12 bases. There are 14 residues in the CDR3. Per germline, CDR1 SGHNT and CDR2 YENEEA. The CDR3 DNA is TGTGCCAGCAGCTCTAGATTTGGAACCTACGAGCAGTACTTC. Translation: CASSSRFGTYEQYF.

J is TRBJ1-1 and V is TRBV3-1; a weak D match, TRBD1 (6 bases). CDR3 length equals 14 residues. Germline V gene data show CDR1 as LGHDT and CDR2 as YNNKEL (reference sequence). With 4 bases removed from V and 1 base from J, the gap between germline ends came to 10 bases. The CDR3 DNA is TGTGCCAGCAGCCGAAGACAGGCGAACACTGAAGCTTTCTTT. Translation: CASSRRQANTEAFF.

The chain joins TRBV4-2 to TRBJ1-2; D might be TRBD1 (5 bases). Trimming removed 11 bases at V and 0 bases at J, with 19 bases between. CDR1 and CDR2 (germline): LGHNA, YNFKEQ. CDR3 length: 15 amino acids. The CDR3 reads CARRRGGDANYGYTF. Written as DNA, the CDR3 is TGTGCCCGGAGGCGGGGGGGGGATGCTAACTATGGCTACACCTTC.

This clonotype was seen a handful of times. The chain links TRBV28 to TRBJ2-7; perhaps TRBD1 as D (6 bases). Germline loops: CDR1 MDHEN, CDR2 SYDVKM. The CDR3 has 12 amino acids. V was trimmed by 3 bases and J by 6 bases, leaving 9 bases between them. CDR3 DNA: TGTGCCAGCAGTTTCGGACAGAGCGAGCAGTACTTC. This codes for CASSFGQSEQYF.

This clonotype was detected a few times. This chain joins TRBV6-6 and TRBJ2-7; D is unclear. The V end was cut by 11 bases, the J end by 2 bases, with 19 bases between. Germline CDR1 is MNHNY and CDR2 is SVGAGI (reference sequence). The CDR3 consists of 14 residues. CDR3 coding DNA: TGTGCCTCAGCCCATGGCCAGCTCACCTACGAGCAGTACTTC. Protein product: CASAHGQLTYEQYF.

This clonotype was observed once. The chain joins TRBV9 to TRBJ1-2, with 7 bases fitting TRBD1. Germline trimming cut 0 bases from V and 3 bases from J; bases unmatched to any gene: 8. Germline V gene lookup returns CDR1 SGDLS and CDR2 YYNGEE. The CDR3 consists of 16 residues. The CDR3 DNA reads as TGTGCCAGCAGCGTAGCTAGGGAGGGGGCCGACTATGGCTACACCTTC. This sequence encodes CASSVAREGADYGYTF.

V usage is TRBV20-1 and J usage is TRBJ2-5; D is undetermined. Trimming shortened V by 6 bases and J by 0 bases, and 11 bases separated the two germline ends. This CDR3 spans 13 amino acids. Germline CDR1 and CDR2: DFQATT and SNEGSKA (reference sequence). The chain's CDR3 is CSAVGVYQETQYF. CDR3 DNA: TGCAGTGCCGTGGGCGTATACCAAGAGACCCAGTACTTC.

The chain links TRBV29-1 to TRBJ1-2; TRBD1 might be the D (5 bases). Germline lookup yields CDR1 SQVTM and CDR2 ANQGSEA. This CDR3 comprises 13 residues. V was pared by 4 bases and J by 6 bases, with 15 bases between. The CDR3: CSVVGAAADGYTF. The CDR3 nucleotides are TGCAGCGTTGTTGGGGCAGCGGCCGATGGCTACACCTTC.

This clonotype appeared a few times. This chain joins TRBV29-1 and TRBJ2-7; D is unresolved. There are 12 residues in the CDR3. Trimming removed 5 bases at V and 6 bases at J, with 14 bases between. Germline lookup yields CDR1 SQVTM and CDR2 ANQGSEA. CDR3 region: CSVLENIGEQYF. CDR3 DNA: TGCAGCGTTCTTGAGAATATAGGCGAGCAGTACTTC.

The chain has TRBV3-1 and TRBJ2-1; D gene uncertain. Per the germline V gene, CDR1 is LGHDT and CDR2 is YNNKEL (reference sequence). Trimming took 4 bases from V and 5 from J, leaving 12 bases between them. The CDR3 is 14 amino acids. The CDR3 sequence is CASSLFSGDNEQFF. The DNA for the CDR3 is TGTGCCAGCAGCCTGTTTTCGGGTGACAATGAGCAGTTCTTC.

This clonotype was recorded only once. This chain connects TRBV4-3 to TRBJ2-2, with D hard to call. Germline CDR1 reads LGHNA; CDR2 reads YSLEER. The CDR3 is 15 amino acids. V gave up 1 base and J gave up 3 bases, with 9 bases separating them. The CDR3: CASSQAQKDTGELFF. DNA of the CDR3: TGCGCCAGCAGCCAAGCCCAGAAGGACACCGGGGAGCTGTTTTTT.

The chain is built from TRBV6-1 and TRBJ2-7; 8 positions match TRBD1. This CDR3 is built from 16 residues. Germline assignment: CDR1 MNHNS and CDR2 SASEGT. Trimming at V came to 5 bases and at J to 2 bases, leaving 11 bases not matched to a gene. The CDR3 DNA sequence: TGTGCCAGCAGTAAAAAACAGGGGGTATTTACCTACGAGCAGTACTTC. Amino acids: CASSKKQGVFTYEQYF.

The gene calls are TRBV27 and TRBJ2-7; 15 bases match TRBD2. From germline, CDR1 is MNHEY and CDR2 SMNVEV (reference sequence). The CDR3 runs 18 residues. V shed 5 bases and J 2 bases; nucleotides not matched to a gene: 10. DNA for the CDR3: TGTGCCAGCAGTCCCGACGGACTAGCGGGAGGGCTGCCCTACGAGCAGTACTTC. Amino acid sequence: CASSPDGLAGGLPYEQYF.

The rearrangement uses TRBV19 and TRBJ2-3, with 12 bases that match TRBD2. Losses at the gene ends were 7 bases for V and 0 bases for J; bases not matched to a gene: 8. Germline V gene lookup returns CDR1 LNHDA and CDR2 SQIVND (reference sequence). This CDR3 comprises 17 residues. In DNA, the CDR3 is TGTGCCAGTACCCTTCTAGCGGGAGGGTCTAGCACAGATACGCAGTATTTT. It specifies CASTLLAGGSSTDTQYF.

The V gene is TRBV29-1, the J gene TRBJ1-2; D uncertain. V was trimmed by 3 bases and J by 1 base, leaving 3 bases between them. The CDR3 is 11 amino acids. The germline CDR1 and CDR2 sequences are SQVTM and ANQGSEA. The CDR3 spells CSVDCNYGYTF. The CDR3 nucleotides are TGCAGCGTTGACTGTAACTATGGCTACACCTTC.

The V and J genes are TRBV4-3 and TRBJ2-5; 7 nucleotides align to TRBD2. The ends lost 0 bases at V and 5 bases at J; junction bases unmatched: 12. Germline assignment: CDR1 LGHNA and CDR2 YSLEER. The CDR3 has 17 amino acids. The CDR3 reads CASSQDASGGRWETQYF. The CDR3 bases are TGCGCCAGCAGCCAAGATGCCTCTGGCGGGAGATGGGAGACCCAGTACTTC.